These 27 T cell receptor beta chains were all obtained from the same sample, sequenced in a study of blood T cell repertoires in COVID-19. TCRdb keeps only in-frame clones here, not all; method: immunoSEQ multiplex PCR. The sample contains 53,000 or so clones, approximately 84% of which appear only once. The sequencing sample was made of peripheral blood. These receptors originate from a man between 65 and 85 years old with active COVID-19.

The genes are TRBV11-2 and TRBJ2-7, with 13 bases that match TRBD2. The ends lost 5 bases at V and 0 bases at J; junction bases unmatched: 13. Germline CDR1 is SGHAT and CDR2 is FQNNGV. The CDR3 has 19 residues. CDR3 amino acids: CASSLGLAGEPRGSYEQYF. CDR3 coding DNA: TGTGCCAGCAGCCTAGGACTAGCGGGAGAACCCCGAGGCTCCTACGAGCAGTACTTC. The full variable domain, with the rest looked up from reference TRBV11-2 and TRBJ2-7, is EAGVAQSPRYKIIEKRQSVAFWCNPISGHATLYWYQQILGQGPKLLIQFQNNGVVDDSQLPKDRFSAERLKGVDSTLKIQPAKLEDSAVYLCASSLGLAGEPRGSYEQYFGPGTRLTVT.

The V gene is TRBV27, the J gene TRBJ2-7; 8 positions match TRBD2. Per germline, CDR1 MNHEY and CDR2 SMNVEV (reference sequence). V shed 6 bases and J 2 bases; nucleotides not matched to a gene: 6. This CDR3 has 14 residues. The CDR3 reads CASRGLAGPYEQYF. DNA for the CDR3: TGTGCCAGCAGGGGGTTAGCGGGACCCTACGAGCAGTACTTC.

The chain is built from TRBV27 and TRBJ1-2; 10 nucleotides match TRBD1. CDR1 is MNHEY and CDR2 is SMNVEV in the germline V gene (reference sequence). The ends lost 8 bases at V and 8 bases at J; junction bases unmatched: 8. There are 13 residues in the CDR3. The CDR3 nucleotides are TGTGCCAGCCGGACAGGGGGGTTTGGGGGCTACACCTTC. It is translated as CASRTGGFGGYTF.

The rearrangement links TRBV5-1 to TRBJ1-3, with D possibly being TRBD1 (6 bases). Trimming pared 4 bases from V and 8 bases from J, leaving 10 bases between. CDR1 is SGHRS, CDR2 YFSETQ, per germline. This CDR3 spans 12 amino acids. The CDR3 protein is CASSVTGDTIYF. CDR3 in DNA: TGCGCCAGCAGCGTGACAGGAGACACCATATATTTT.

The chain couples TRBV7-2 to TRBJ2-3; 12 nucleotides align to TRBD1. The germline CDR1 and CDR2 sequences are SGHTA and FQGNSA. Trimming took 8 bases from V and 6 from J; bases not matched to a gene: 6. The CDR3 length is 14 residues. The CDR3 protein is CASGTGGSRDTQYF. The CDR3 DNA sequence: TGTGCCAGCGGGACAGGGGGCTCACGGGATACGCAGTATTTT.

The genes are TRBV11-2 and TRBJ2-7; no clear D gene. The germline gives CDR1 SGHAT, CDR2 FQNNGV. V was shortened by 5 bases and J by 7 bases, with 9 bases between the two germline ends. The CDR3 spans 11 residues. The CDR3 loop reads CASSDQVEQYF. As DNA, the CDR3 is TGTGCCAGCAGCGACCAGGTGGAGCAGTACTTC.

The chain couples TRBV3-1 (or the pseudogene TRBV3-2) to TRBJ1-2; 7 bases are shared with TRBD1. J gave up 7 bases and V 1 base, and 15 bases lay outside the gene matches. The CDR3 is 17 residues long. Germline values: CDR1 LGHDT, CDR2 YNNKEL (reference sequence). CDR3 sequence (DNA): TGTGCCAGCAGCCAAGGCCACCCCGCGGACAGGACGGGTGGCTACACCTTC. It specifies CASSQGHPADRTGGYTF.

The chain has TRBV30 and TRBJ2-1, with 8 bases matching TRBD2. The CDR3 totals 13 residues. The V gene's germline CDR1 is GTSNPN and CDR2 SVGIG (reference sequence). The V segment lost 4 bases and the J segment 8 bases; nucleotides outside the gene matches: 7. In DNA, the CDR3 is TGTGCCTGGACCGCATTAGCGGGATATGAGCAGTTCTTC. Encoded protein: CAWTALAGYEQFF.

V gene TRBV19 combines with J gene TRBJ1-1; 12 bases are shared with TRBD1. Trimming cost V 6 bases and J 1 base; bases outside gene matches: 12. Germline CDR1 is LNHDA and CDR2 is SQIVND (reference sequence). The CDR3 has 18 amino acids. CDR3 loop: CASSNTGTGGARNTEAFF. The CDR3 region has the DNA TGTGCCAGTAGCAATACAGGGACAGGGGGCGCGAGGAACACTGAAGCTTTCTTT.

The chain carries TRBV19 and TRBJ2-4, with 7 bases lining up with TRBD1. Germline V gene data show CDR1 as LNHDA and CDR2 as SQIVND (reference sequence). Losses at the gene ends were 7 bases for V and 3 bases for J; bases not matched to a gene: 6. The CDR3 is 14 amino acids. CDR3 DNA sequence: TGTGCCAGTACCAACAGACAGGGCAAAAACATTCAGTACTTC. Protein: CASTNRQGKNIQYF.

The chain links TRBV4-3 to TRBJ2-3; 15 bases line up with TRBD2. The CDR3 contains 18 residues. Per the germline V gene, CDR1 is LGHNA and CDR2 is YSLEER. V was clipped by 4 bases and J by 0 bases; unmatched bases: 5. CDR3 bases: TGCGCCAGCAGCCTCGGACTAGCGGGAGGGGGTAGCACAGATACGCAGTATTTT. This codes for CASSLGLAGGGSTDTQYF.

The rearrangement uses TRBV3-1 (or the pseudogene TRBV3-2) and TRBJ2-4, with D unresolved. Trimming stripped 2 bases from V and 7 bases from J, with 15 bases between. The V gene's germline CDR1 is LGHDT and CDR2 YNNKEL (reference sequence). This CDR3 comprises 15 residues. The CDR3 DNA follows: TGTGCCAGCAGCCAAACAGTCATGTCCCGGAACATTCAGTACTTC. Its translation: CASSQTVMSRNIQYF.

The V and J genes are TRBV4-3 and TRBJ2-6; 14 bases map to TRBD2. Germline V gene lookup returns CDR1 LGHNA and CDR2 YSLEER. Trimming removed 3 bases from V and 0 bases from J; junction bases left unmatched: 4. CDR3 length: 19 amino acids. The CDR3 DNA sequence: TGCGCCAGCAGCCAGGGGACTAGCGGGAGTTCCTCTGGGGCCAACGTCCTGACTTTC. This gives the protein CASSQGTSGSSSGANVLTF.

The chain employs TRBV29-1 and TRBJ1-2, with D possibly matching TRBD1 (6 bases). Germline V gene lookup returns CDR1 SQVTM and CDR2 ANQGSEA. Trimming took off 0 bases at V and 3 bases at J, with 14 bases between the two ends. The CDR3 sequence is 15 residues long. The CDR3 DNA reads as TGCAGCGTTGAAGAACAGGGCACGGGACACTATGGCTACACCTTC. Translation gives CSVEEQGTGHYGYTF.

This chain links TRBV11-3 with TRBJ2-2, with unresolved D. Trimming pared 5 bases from V and 3 bases from J, leaving 4 bases between. The germline V gene encodes CDR1 SGHNT and CDR2 YENEEA. The CDR3 totals 12 residues. In DNA, the CDR3 is TGTGCCAGCAGCCCAGACACCGGGGAGCTGTTTTTT. Residues: CASSPDTGELFF.

This clone was picked up one time. The rearrangement uses TRBV9 and TRBJ2-7; 7 bases are shared with TRBD1. The trim removed 1 base at V and 2 bases at J, leaving 9 bases unmatched. CDR3 length equals 16 residues. In germline, CDR1 is SGDLS, CDR2 YYNGEE. DNA for the CDR3: TGTGCCAGCAGCGTAAGGTCGACAGGGACCGCCTACGAGCAGTACTTC. Translated, it gives CASSVRSTGTAYEQYF. The full variable domain, rest sourced from reference TRBV9 and TRBJ2-7, is DSGVTQTPKHLITATGQRVTLRCSPRSGDLSVYWYQQSLDQGLQFLIQYYNGEERAKGNILERFSAQQFPDLHSELNLSSLELGDSALYFCASSVRSTGTAYEQYFGPGTRLTVT.

Details on this clone: The same CDR3 also results from other DNA sequences found in this sample. J is TRBJ2-3 and V is TRBV9; 7 bases agree with TRBD2. Per germline, CDR1 SGDLS and CDR2 YYNGEE. CDR3 length: 14 amino acids. The ends lost 5 bases at V and 0 bases at J; junction bases unmatched: 3. CDR3 DNA: TGTGCCAGCAGTCCTAGCGGCAGCACAGATACGCAGTATTTT. Translating it yields CASSPSGSTDTQYF.

The chain employs TRBV28 and TRBJ2-3; D is perhaps TRBD1 (5 bases). V was trimmed by 2 bases and J by 0 bases, leaving 9 bases between them. The CDR3 consists of 15 residues. CDR1 and CDR2 from the germline V gene are MDHEN and SYDVKM. CDR3 coding DNA: TGTGCCAGCAGTTTAATTGACAGTAGCACAGATACGCAGTATTTT. Translating it yields CASSLIDSSTDTQYF.

A single count supports this clone. This chain joins TRBV9 and TRBJ2-1, with TRBD2 as a possible D gene (6 bases). The V end was cut by 3 bases, the J end by 2 bases, with 12 bases between. The CDR3 length is 15 residues. From germline, CDR1 is SGDLS and CDR2 YYNGEE. CDR3 sequence reads: CASSGRGLPYNEQFF. Written as DNA, the CDR3 is TGTGCCAGCAGCGGGCGGGGCCTGCCCTACAATGAGCAGTTCTTC.

This chain uses TRBV6-5 with TRBJ1-2; D is undetermined. The CDR3 runs to 13 residues. Trimming cost V 2 bases and J 4 bases, with 8 bases left between them. Germline CDR1 is MNHEY and CDR2 is SVGAGI. As DNA, the CDR3 is TGTGCCAGCAGTTACGACATGTCCTATGGCTACACCTTC. Its protein product is CASSYDMSYGYTF.

The chain uses TRBV5-4 and TRBJ2-5, with 10 bases identical to TRBD2. Trimming removed 2 bases from V and 3 bases from J; junction bases left unmatched: 7. CDR1 SGHNT and CDR2 YYREEE come from the germline V gene (reference sequence). This CDR3 has 16 amino acids. The CDR3 region is CASSFRLAGVKETQYF. DNA for the CDR3: TGTGCCAGCAGCTTCCGCCTAGCGGGAGTAAAAGAGACCCAGTACTTC.

The chain uses TRBV10-3 and TRBJ1-1; 9 positions agree with TRBD1. CDR3 length: 15 residues. Looked up from germline, CDR1 is ENHRY and CDR2 is SYGVKD. V shed 6 bases and J 2 bases; nucleotides not matched to a gene: 7. CDR3 residues: CAIRDDRGVNTEAFF. DNA of the CDR3: TGTGCCATCAGGGATGACAGGGGGGTTAACACTGAAGCTTTCTTT.

This clone was recorded a few times. The CDR3 DNA reads as TGTGCCAGCAGCCAAACTACTCCTACCAATGAGCAGTTCTTC. Amino acid sequence: CASSQTTPTNEQFF. The chain couples TRBV5-5 to TRBJ2-1, with D uncertain. Germline V gene sequence: CDR1 SGHKS, CDR2 YYEKEE (reference sequence). This CDR3 is built from 14 residues. V lost 4 bases, J lost 6 bases, and 14 bases lay in between.

The rearrangement links TRBV24-1 to TRBJ1-1; D unclear. The germline CDR1 and CDR2 sequences are KGHDR and SFDVKD. Trimming pared 3 bases from V and 4 bases from J, leaving 8 bases between. The length of the CDR3 is 13 residues. CDR3 sequence (DNA): TGTGCCACCAGTGATCGACAAAGCACTGAAGCTTTCTTT. This sequence encodes CATSDRQSTEAFF.

The chain is built from TRBV5-5 and TRBJ2-7; TRBD1 is a possible D gene (5 bases). V was trimmed by 4 bases and J by 4 bases, leaving 12 bases between them. The germline CDR1 and CDR2 sequences are SGHKS and YYEKEE (reference sequence). CDR3 length: 13 amino acids. CDR3: CASSLPTAYEQYF. CDR3 sequence (DNA): TGTGCCAGCAGCCTACCGACAGCTTACGAGCAGTACTTC.

Comments on this clone: The sample contains more than one DNA sequence encoding this CDR3. The gene calls are TRBV6-5 and TRBJ2-7; no firm D call. The CDR3 loop spans 12 amino acids. The V end was cut by 7 bases, the J end by 6 bases, with 13 bases between. Germline assignment: CDR1 MNHEY and CDR2 SVGAGI. The CDR3 protein is CASTSTGGEQYF. Here the CDR3 DNA reads TGTGCCAGCACATCGACCGGCGGCGAGCAGTACTTC.

This chain joins TRBV2 and TRBJ1-1, with D possibly matching TRBD1 (5 bases). The germline V gene encodes CDR1 SNHLY and CDR2 FYNNEI. V was pared by 3 bases and J by 4 bases, with 12 bases between. The CDR3 is 14 amino acids. For the CDR3, the DNA is TGTGCCAGCAGTGACCCCGGGGGGAGCACTGAAGCTTTCTTT. It encodes CASSDPGGSTEAFF.